The following is a TCR beta chain sequence with its context. CDR1 and CDR2 from the germline V gene are MNHEY and SVGAGI. The CDR3 consists of 15 residues. Trimming took 4 bases from V and 7 from J; bases not matched to a gene: 9. This sample stems from a study of blood T cell repertoires in COVID-19. Study-wide background: PBMCs, B-cell-depleted T cells, or T cells provided the cDNA or gDNA that made up the material.

Methods used by the authors: Reference gene primer amplification yielded estimated nucleated cell counts. The table came from immunoSEQ multiplex PCR; TCRdb's copy has only in-frame clones and leaves some out. V and J calls plus clone size are reproduced from that table; the DNA served to infer D and trimming. Among around 230,000 clones listed, roughly 80% were seen once. The sample consisted of peripheral blood. The origin of this receptor is a woman in her 70s with active or convalescent COVID-19. The genes are TRBV6-5 and TRBJ1-4; 7 bases agree with TRBD1. CDR3 region: CASSSTGTDGEKLFF. CDR3 coding DNA: TGTGCCAGCAGTTCAACCGGGACAGACGGTGAAAAACTGTTTTTT.